These 18 T cell receptor delta chains share one sample of origin, sequenced in a study of gamma delta lymphoproliferative disorders and STAT genes. The receptor sequences were amplified from genomic DNA of peripheral blood mononuclear cells. TCRdb redid clone calling on the multiplex PCR reads using CATT. The profile shows around 3,700 delta-chain clones, approximately 1% of them singletons. Sample: blood. These receptors all come from a human donor in good health.

Concerning this clone: TCRdb pairs this DNA with a much larger clone's protein that differs at residues 11 and 13, likely a read error; the protein shown was translated from the DNA. CDR3 nucleotides: TGTGCCTGTGATGGGATACTGGGGAAGGAGTGCACCGGTAAACTCATCTTT. Its protein is CACDGILGKECTGKLIF. V and J are TRDV2 and TRDJ1; 7 positions match TRDD3. CDR3 length equals 17 residues. Per the germline V gene, CDR1 is GEAIGNYY and CDR2 is EKD.

The table lists this clone with a few counts. This sequence is one base from a far larger clone and is likely a read error. Other DNA sequences in this specimen translate into the identical CDR3. The chain links TRDV2 to TRDJ1, with TRDD3 matching over 12 bases. Per the germline V gene, CDR1 is GEAIGNYY and CDR2 is EKD. The CDR3 sequence is 18 residues long. This chain's CDR3 is CACDTLRLGDTFTDKLIF. The CDR3 bases are TGTGCCTGTGACACACTTCGCCTGGGGGATACGTTCACCGATAAACTCATTTTT.

In the case of this clone: This likely came from a read error, as a far larger clone is one base away. In the same sample, other DNA sequences code for this CDR3. This rearrangement joins TRDV2 to TRDJ1; 8 positions match TRDD3. In germline, CDR1 is GEAIGNYY, CDR2 EKD. There are 17 residues in the CDR3. V lost 3 bases, J lost 0 bases, and 11 bases stayed unmatched. The CDR3 sequence: CACDPVAGGPNTDKLIF. The CDR3 nucleotides are TGTGCCTGTGACCCTGTCGCTGGGGGACCGAACACCGATAAACTCATCTTT.

This clone was picked up a small number of times. TCRdb shows a much larger clone's protein in place of this DNA's translation, and the two differ at residue 9, likely through a read error; the protein shown is translated from the DNA. The chain combines TRDV2 with TRDJ1, with 8 bases fitting TRDD3. V was clipped by 3 bases and J by 5 bases; unmatched bases: 10. CDR1 and CDR2 from the germline V gene are GEAIGNYY and EKD. The CDR3 extends over 15 amino acids. The CDR3 DNA follows: TGTGCCTGTGACTCCTGGGGGACCTCGGGGGATAAACTCATCTTT. It translates to CACDSWGTSGDKLIF.

This clone was seen more than once but under ten times. TCRdb pairs this DNA with a much larger clone's protein that differs at residue 15, likely a read error; the protein shown was translated from the DNA. The rearrangement links TRDV2 to TRDJ1; the D call may be TRDD2 or TRDD3 (5 bases each). V lost 2 bases to trimming and J lost 6 bases, with 30 bases between them. Per the germline V gene, CDR1 is GEAIGNYY and CDR2 is EKD. The length of the CDR3 is 19 residues. Here the CDR3 reads CACDNLLSTDDRGSNKLIF. CDR3 bases: TGTGCCTGTGACAACCTCCTATCCACTGACGACAGGGGGTCCAATAAACTCATCTTT.

Comment on this clone: The likely explanation is a read error, given a far larger clone one base away. The sample has other DNA sequences that encode this CDR3 too. The chain combines TRDV2 with TRDJ1, with no clear D. CDR1 is GEAIGNYY and CDR2 is EKD in the germline V gene. This CDR3 is built from 18 residues. The V and J ends lost 0 bases and 2 bases respectively, with 21 bases between them. The DNA for the CDR3 is TGTGCCTGTGACACCGTTGAAGCCCCCGGGCGAGTAACCGATAAACTCATCTTT. Its protein is CACDTVEAPGRVTDKLIF.

The table lists this clone with a few counts. One base separates it from a far larger clone, so it is likely a read error. Other DNA sequences in the same sample also yield this CDR3. The genes are TRDV2 and TRDJ1; weak D call: TRDD3 (6 bases). The V gene's germline CDR1 is GEAIGNYY and CDR2 EKD. The V and J ends lost 0 bases and 1 base respectively, with 8 bases between them. CDR3 length: 14 residues. CDR3 residues: CACDTLGATDKLIF. DNA for the CDR3: TGTGCCTGTGACACCTTGGGGGCCACCGATAAACTCATCTTT.

To note about this clone: A far larger clone lies a single base away; this is likely a read error. This specimen includes other DNA sequences encoding the same CDR3. The chain carries TRDV2 and TRDJ1; TRDD3 is a possible D gene (6 bases). V lost 4 bases and J 0 bases, leaving 17 bases between the germline ends. Germline CDR1 is GEAIGNYY and CDR2 is EKD. This CDR3 is 16 amino acids long. This chain's CDR3 is CACDGLGGLNTDKLIF. In DNA, the CDR3 is TGTGCCTGTGATGGGCTAGGGGGACTTAACACCGATAAACTCATCTTT.

A remark on this clone: Possible read error: a much larger clone is one base away. The same CDR3 arises from other DNA sequences in this sample as well. The chain employs TRDV3 and TRDJ1, with D possibly TRDD2 on 6 matching bases. Germline CDR1 reads TVYSNPD; CDR2 reads GDNSRS (reference sequence). The CDR3 totals 21 residues. The CDR3 DNA follows: TGCGCCTTTAGCTACAACCCTTCCCCGATTAAAAGCCGTTCTTCCACCGATAAACTCATCTTT. It translates to CAFSYNPSPIKSRSSTDKLIF.

With respect to this clone: TCRdb's protein, taken from a much larger clone, differs from this DNA's translation at residue 15, likely owing to a read error; the protein displayed comes from the DNA. The CDR3 sequence is CACDTPLGDTPDKLTF. CDR3 DNA: TGTGCCTGTGACACACCCCTGGGGGATACGCCCGATAAACTCACCTTT. The V and J genes are TRDV2 and TRDJ1; TRDD3 aligns across 12 bases. The V gene's germline CDR1 is GEAIGNYY and CDR2 EKD. The length of the CDR3 is 16 residues.

There are a few counts of this clone. This DNA's translation and the protein TCRdb lists, from a much larger clone, do not match at residue 6, likely due to a read error; the protein shown is translated from the DNA. The rearrangement links TRDV2 to TRDJ1; TRDD3 matches 12 bases. The germline V gene encodes CDR1 GEAIGNYY and CDR2 EKD. This CDR3 spans 18 amino acids. The ends lost 3 bases at V and 0 bases at J; junction bases unmatched: 10. The CDR3 here is CACDPTGGYSLDTDKLIF. In nucleotides, the CDR3 is TGTGCCTGTGACCCTACTGGGGGATACTCGCTGGACACCGATAAACTCATCTTT.

This clone is large (0.1 to 1%) within its sample. Other DNA sequences in the sample encode the same CDR3. The chain carries TRDV2 and TRDJ1, with 8 bases that match TRDD3. This CDR3 is 18 amino acids long. The V and J ends lost 0 bases and 1 base, in that order; junction bases with no gene match: 12. Germline-derived CDR1 and CDR2 are GEAIGNYY and EKD. The CDR3 loop reads CACDTLLGGIRGTDKLIF. The CDR3 DNA sequence: TGTGCCTGTGACACCTTACTGGGGGGTATAAGGGGCACCGATAAACTCATCTTT.

This clone came up a few times. A far larger clone is just one base off, so this is likely a read error. Other DNA sequences in the same sample also yield this CDR3. The gene calls are TRDV2 and TRDJ1, with 9 bases fitting TRDD3. The CDR3 is 16 amino acids. The germline V gene encodes CDR1 GEAIGNYY and CDR2 EKD. The CDR3 DNA reads as TGTGCCTGCGACACCCTGGGGGATCCGAACACCGATAAACTCATCTTT. Its translation is CACDTLGDPNTDKLIF.

A word on this clone: TCRdb records a much larger clone's protein for this DNA, with a difference at residue 11 that likely arises from a read error; the protein given is the translation of the DNA. The chain uses TRDV2 and TRDJ1; 8 nucleotides align to TRDD3. Germline values: CDR1 GEAIGNYY, CDR2 EKD. This CDR3 region has 16 residues. The V and J ends lost 0 bases and 5 bases, in that order; junction bases with no gene match: 10. The CDR3 loop is CACDTPTGGKDDKLIF. The CDR3 bases are TGTGCCTGTGACACCCCTACTGGGGGCAAGGATGATAAACTCATCTTT.

This clone appeared a few times. A far larger clone is off by one base, so a read error is likely. Distinct nucleotide sequences in the sample also encode this CDR3. The chain links TRAV38-2/DV8 to TRDJ1, with D perhaps TRDD3 (5 bases). The CDR3 is 16 residues long. V gave up 7 bases and J gave up 2 bases, with 21 bases separating them. Germline V gives CDR1 TSESDYY, CDR2 QEAYKQQN. This chain's CDR3 is CAYQTLPRGLTDKLIF. The DNA of the CDR3 is TGTGCTTATCAAACCCTCCCTAGGGGACTAACCGATAAACTCATCTTT.

Regarding this clone: This may be a read error, as it is one base from a much larger clone. The V call is TRDV3, the J call TRDJ1; 8 bases map to TRDD2. V was pared by 2 bases and J by 0 bases, with 44 bases of the junction left unmatched. This CDR3 has 27 amino acids. Germline loops: CDR1 TVYSNPD, CDR2 GDNSRS (reference sequence). CDR3 protein: CAFCEEASYTPVGTSVGIGYNTDKLIF. DNA for the CDR3: TGTGCCTTTTGCGAGGAGGCTTCCTACACTCCGGTAGGTACAAGTGTGGGTATTGGGTATAACACCGATAAACTCATCTTT.

A note on this clone: This DNA translates differently at residue 16 from the TCRdb protein, which is that of a much larger clone; a read error is likely, and the protein shown is the DNA's own translation. The chain uses TRDV2 and TRDJ1; D not resolved. The germline CDR1 and CDR2 sequences are GEAIGNYY and EKD. The CDR3 spans 18 residues. DNA of the CDR3: TGTGCCTGTGACACCGTTGGGACCCCCAAGGGCAACACCGATAAACCCATCTTT. Protein: CACDTVGTPKGNTDKPIF.

Comment on this clone: TCRdb lists the protein of a much larger clone for this DNA, which differs at residue 11, so this is likely a read error; the protein given here is translated from the DNA itself. The chain joins TRDV2 to TRDJ3, with D maybe TRDD3 (6 bases). The CDR3 totals 16 residues. CDR1 and CDR2 (germline): GEAIGNYY, EKD. The CDR3 region is CACDTLGTWDARQMFF. For the CDR3, the DNA is TGTGCCTGTGACACGCTGGGGACCTGGGACGCCCGACAGATGTTTTTC.